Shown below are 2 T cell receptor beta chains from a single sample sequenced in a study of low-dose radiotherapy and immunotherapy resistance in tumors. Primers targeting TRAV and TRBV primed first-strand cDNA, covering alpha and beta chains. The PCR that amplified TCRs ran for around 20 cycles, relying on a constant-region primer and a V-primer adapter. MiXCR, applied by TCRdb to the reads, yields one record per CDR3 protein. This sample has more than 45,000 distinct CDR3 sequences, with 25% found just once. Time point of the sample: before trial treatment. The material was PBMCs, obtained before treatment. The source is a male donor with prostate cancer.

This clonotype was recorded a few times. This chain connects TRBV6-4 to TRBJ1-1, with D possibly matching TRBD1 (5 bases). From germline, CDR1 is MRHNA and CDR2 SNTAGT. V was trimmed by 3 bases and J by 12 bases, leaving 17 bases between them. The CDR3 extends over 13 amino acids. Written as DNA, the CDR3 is TGTGCCAGCAGTGAAGAGATGGGGCAGGCGACTTTCTTT. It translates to CASSEEMGQATFF.

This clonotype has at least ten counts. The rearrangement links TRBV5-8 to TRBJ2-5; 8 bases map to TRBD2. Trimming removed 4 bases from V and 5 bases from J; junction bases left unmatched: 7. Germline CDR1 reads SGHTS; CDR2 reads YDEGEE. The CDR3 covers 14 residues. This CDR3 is CASSPGLGRETQYF. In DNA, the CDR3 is TGTGCCAGCAGCCCGGGACTAGGGCGGGAGACCCAGTACTTC. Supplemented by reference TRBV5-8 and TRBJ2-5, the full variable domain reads EAGVTQSPTHLIKTRGQQATLRCSPISGHTSVYWYQQALGLGLQFLLWYDEGEERNRGNFPPRFSGRQFPNYSSELNVNALELEDSALYLCASSPGLGRETQYFGPGTRLLVL.